This TCR beta chain was documented in a study of blood T cell repertoires in COVID-19. Study summary: COVID-19 samples, acute and convalescent, were from the United States, Italy and Spain. T cells, B-cell-depleted T cells, or PBMCs supplied cDNA or gDNA.

As handled by the study authors: Estimation of nucleated cell counts relied on the amplification of reference gene primers. Only in-frame clones appear in the TCRdb table, and some are missing; sequencing was by immunoSEQ multiplex PCR. Clone size and V and J calls were adopted from that table, with D and trimming inferred from the DNA. The sample records about 500,000 clones, roughly nine tenths being singletons. Sequencing was performed on peripheral blood. The clonotype comes from a woman aged 45-60 years with COVID-19, enrolled during active disease.

CDR3 amino acids: CATSDPGELAGLTDTQYF. DNA for the CDR3: TGTGCCACCAGTGATCCCGGAGAGCTAGCGGGGCTCACAGATACGCAGTATTTT. The chain has TRBV24-1 and TRBJ2-3; the match to TRBD2 covers 9 bases. Germline lookup yields CDR1 KGHDR and CDR2 SFDVKD. This CDR3 contains 18 residues. Trimming at V came to 3 bases and at J to 2 bases, leaving 11 bases not matched to a gene.